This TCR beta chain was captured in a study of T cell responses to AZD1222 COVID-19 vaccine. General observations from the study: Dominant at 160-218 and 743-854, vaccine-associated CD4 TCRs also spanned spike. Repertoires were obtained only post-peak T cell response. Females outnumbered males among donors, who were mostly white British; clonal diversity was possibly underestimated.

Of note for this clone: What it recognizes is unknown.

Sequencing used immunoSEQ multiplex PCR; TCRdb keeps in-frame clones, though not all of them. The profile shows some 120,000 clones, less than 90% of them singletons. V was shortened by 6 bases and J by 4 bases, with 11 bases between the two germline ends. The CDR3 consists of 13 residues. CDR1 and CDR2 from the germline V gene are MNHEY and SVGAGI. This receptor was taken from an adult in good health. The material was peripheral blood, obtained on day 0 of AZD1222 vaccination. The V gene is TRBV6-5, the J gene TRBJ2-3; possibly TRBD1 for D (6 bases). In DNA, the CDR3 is TGTGCCAGCAGCAGGGGTTTAGCAGATACGCAGTATTTT. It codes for CASSRGLADTQYF.